This TCR beta chain was sequenced in a study of T cells in Graves' hyperthyroidism and ophthalmopathy. TCR beta CDR3 regions were amplified from RNA. An initial round of RT-PCR targeting the TCR CDR3 relied on the HTBI primer set. TCRdb recomputed calls from the multiplex PCR reads with MiXCR, one row per CDR3 protein. Of 200,000 to 250,000 distinct CDR3 sequences in the sample, around 16% were seen once. The V and J ends lost 0 bases and 5 bases respectively, with 13 bases between them. From germline, CDR1 is MNHNS and CDR2 SASEGT. The CDR3 is 15 amino acids. Many counts were recorded for this clonotype.

J is TRBJ1-1 and V is TRBV6-1; D is possibly TRBD1 (6 bases). The clonotype comes from a man aged 35-49 years with Graves' hyperthyroidism. Specimen: blood. The DNA for the CDR3 is TGTGCCAGCAGTGAAGCTTCCGGGGGGCGTACTGAAGCTTTCTTT. It yields the protein CASSEASGGRTEAFF.